Shown below are 30 T cell receptor beta chains from a single sample sequenced in a study of blood T cell repertoires in COVID-19. The method was immunoSEQ multiplex PCR; TCRdb's version includes in-frame clones alone and lacks a portion of them. The sample lists about 150,000 clones, around 89% occurring once. The sample consisted of peripheral blood. The origin of the receptors is a woman in her sixties with active COVID-19.

The chain carries TRBV25-1 and TRBJ1-2; maybe TRBD1 (6 bases). The V gene lost 4 bases and the J gene lost 5 bases, with 17 bases spanning the gap. Germline V gene lookup returns CDR1 MGHDK and CDR2 SYGVNS. This CDR3 region has 15 residues. CDR3 bases: TGTGCCAGCAGTGCCCGCGGACAGCTCTATTATGGCTACACCTTC. This sequence encodes CASSARGQLYYGYTF.

The V and J genes are TRBV20-1 and TRBJ1-2; weak D call: TRBD1 (6 bases). Deletions cut 5 bases from V and 13 bases from J, with 14 bases between. This CDR3 spans 10 amino acids. Looked up from germline, CDR1 is DFQATT and CDR2 is SNEGSKA (reference sequence). CDR3 DNA: TGCAGTGCTTGGGCAGGGGTCAGCACCTTC. This codes for CSAWAGVSTF.

This clone was detected only once. This chain joins TRBV30 and TRBJ1-5; the match to TRBD1 covers 8 bases. Losses at the gene ends were 0 bases for V and 2 bases for J; bases not matched to a gene: 9. CDR1 is GTSNPN and CDR2 is SVGIG in the germline V gene (reference sequence). This CDR3 has 17 amino acids. This CDR3 reads CAWSVAPDRAGNQPQHF. DNA of the CDR3: TGTGCCTGGAGTGTAGCCCCGGACAGGGCGGGCAATCAGCCCCAGCATTTT.

V is TRBV7-2 and J is TRBJ2-1; 14 bases map to TRBD2. Germline V gene lookup returns CDR1 SGHTA and CDR2 FQGNSA. There are 16 residues in the CDR3. J was trimmed by 9 bases and V by 5 bases; bases with no gene match: 9. Here the CDR3 reads CASSVNGLAGGGEQFF. CDR3 DNA: TGTGCCAGCAGCGTCAACGGACTAGCGGGAGGAGGTGAGCAGTTCTTC. The full variable domain, its missing parts supplied by reference TRBV7-2 and TRBJ2-1, is GAGVSQSPSNKVTEKGKDVELRCDPISGHTALYWYRQSLGQGLEFLIYFQGNSAPDKSGLPSDRFSAERTGGSVSTLTIQRTQQEDSAVYLCASSVNGLAGGGEQFFGPGTRLTVL.

The rearrangement uses TRBV28 and TRBJ1-2; TRBD1 matches at 7 bases. The CDR3 has 16 residues. Trimming at V came to 8 bases and at J to 4 bases, leaving 16 bases not matched to a gene. In germline, CDR1 is MDHEN, CDR2 SYDVKM. The CDR3 bases are TGTGCCAGCTACGGCAGGGGGTCCCCAAGAGTCTATGGCTACACCTTC. Protein: CASYGRGSPRVYGYTF.

This clone was found once. The rearrangement links TRBV19 to TRBJ1-1; D is uncertain. The V end was cut by 3 bases, the J end by 1 base, with 12 bases between. The germline CDR1 and CDR2 sequences are LNHDA and SQIVND (reference sequence). The CDR3 sequence is 15 residues long. This chain's CDR3 is CASSMRGQANTEAFF. The CDR3, as DNA: TGTGCCAGTAGTATGCGTGGGCAGGCGAACACTGAAGCTTTCTTT.

A single count supports this clone. The chain carries TRBV7-2 and TRBJ2-2, with TRBD2 matching over 11 bases. The CDR3 totals 16 residues. V trimming: 5 bases; J trimming: 5 bases; junction bases outside the gene matches: 7. The germline V gene has CDR1 SGHTA and CDR2 FQGNSA. In DNA, the CDR3 is TGTGCCAGCAGCGTAACTAGCGGGAGTAATACCGGGGAGCTGTTTTTT. Translation: CASSVTSGSNTGELFF.

The chain carries TRBV28 and TRBJ2-7; the match to TRBD1 covers 8 bases. Germline trimming cut 6 bases from V and 5 bases from J; bases unmatched to any gene: 18. Germline CDR1 and CDR2: MDHEN and SYDVKM. CDR3 length: 17 amino acids. The CDR3, as DNA: TGTGCCAGCAGCACCCGCCAACAACACAGGGGGTACGACGAGCAGTACTTC. Its protein product is CASSTRQQHRGYDEQYF.

In this sample, this clone turned up a few times. The genes are TRBV4-1 and TRBJ1-5; 10 nucleotides match TRBD1. Germline values: CDR1 MGHRA, CDR2 YSYEKL. The trim removed 1 base at V and 6 bases at J, leaving 9 bases unmatched. The CDR3 is 17 residues long. The chain's CDR3 is CASSQGTRQGAVQPQHF. The CDR3 DNA follows: TGCGCCAGCAGCCAAGGGACCAGACAGGGGGCTGTTCAGCCCCAGCATTTT.

V usage is TRBV18 and J usage is TRBJ2-3, with D uncertain. The V gene's germline CDR1 is KGHSH and CDR2 LQKENI. V was shortened by 1 base and J by 6 bases, with 8 bases between the two germline ends. The CDR3 covers 13 residues. The CDR3, as DNA: TGTGCCAGCTCACCACGCGGCGATGATACGCAGTATTTT. Its protein is CASSPRGDDTQYF.

V usage is TRBV10-3 and J usage is TRBJ1-6; D gene unclear. The ends were cut back, 2 bases at V and 9 bases at J, with 8 bases in the middle. CDR3 length: 13 residues. Looked up from germline, CDR1 is ENHRY and CDR2 is SYGVKD. CDR3 loop: CAISESEFSPLHF. The CDR3 DNA follows: TGTGCCATCAGTGAGAGTGAGTTTTCACCCCTCCACTTT.

The V gene is TRBV6-2 or TRBV6-3, the J gene TRBJ2-5; 7 bases fit TRBD1. The CDR3 is 14 residues long. Germline assignment: CDR1 MNHEY and CDR2 SVGEGT. V shed 2 bases, J shed 1 base, and the junction held 1 base outside the gene matches. CDR3 in amino acids: CASSYGTVQETQYF. For the CDR3, the DNA is TGTGCCAGCAGTTACGGGACAGTCCAAGAGACCCAGTACTTC.

The chain is built from TRBV18 and TRBJ1-4, with D perhaps matching TRBD1 (6 bases). Germline V gene sequence: CDR1 KGHSH, CDR2 LQKENI. CDR3 size: 14 residues. Trimming stripped 2 bases from V and 4 bases from J, with 8 bases between. The DNA of the CDR3 is TGTGCCAGCTCACCAAGGACAGTTAATGAAAAACTGTTTTTT. Translation gives CASSPRTVNEKLFF.

This clone was observed a few times. The chain has TRBV11-2 and TRBJ1-6; no clear D gene. Germline lookup yields CDR1 SGHAT and CDR2 FQNNGV. The CDR3 is 20 amino acids. Trimming shortened V by 0 bases and J by 2 bases, and 20 bases separated the two germline ends. CDR3: CASSLDPGDLTFPYNSPLHF. The CDR3 bases are TGTGCCAGCAGCTTAGACCCCGGGGATCTCACCTTCCCCTATAATTCACCCCTCCACTTT.

V usage is TRBV6-4 and J usage is TRBJ2-7; D may be TRBD2 (5 bases). The V end was cut by 2 bases, the J end by 5 bases, with 10 bases between. The CDR3 spans 13 residues. Looked up from germline, CDR1 is MRHNA and CDR2 is SNTAGT. The CDR3 reads CASSDGLGDEQYF. In DNA form, the CDR3 reads TGTGCCAGCAGTGACGGCCTGGGAGACGAGCAGTACTTC.

The chain joins TRBV3-1 (or the pseudogene TRBV3-2) to TRBJ1-1; D is possibly TRBD1 (6 bases). CDR1 LGHDT and CDR2 YNNKEL come from the germline V gene (reference sequence). V lost 10 bases and J 4 bases, leaving 10 bases between the germline ends. There are 11 residues in the CDR3. DNA of the CDR3: TGTGCCACCCGGGGGGCCACTGAAGCTTTCTTT. Translated: CATRGATEAFF.

This chain links TRBV5-5 with TRBJ2-1; maybe TRBD2 (6 bases). Germline-derived CDR1 and CDR2 are SGHKS and YYEKEE (reference sequence). The CDR3 sequence is 13 residues long. Trimming left V 2 bases short and J 7 bases short, with 10 bases between. The DNA for the CDR3 is TGTGCCAGCAGCTTTAGACTAGGGAATGAGCAGTTCTTC. The encoded protein is CASSFRLGNEQFF.

This clone is classed as medium-sized. The chain uses TRBV6-6 and TRBJ2-2; D is undetermined. The CDR3 has 14 residues. V lost 2 bases to trimming and J lost 3 bases, with 7 bases between them. From germline, CDR1 is MNHNY and CDR2 SVGAGI (reference sequence). The CDR3 coding sequence is TGTGCCAGCAGTTACGCAACAGACACCGGGGAGCTGTTTTTT. Protein sequence: CASSYATDTGELFF.

The V gene is TRBV10-1, the J gene TRBJ2-7, with TRBD1 as a possible D gene (5 bases). Trimming cost V 4 bases and J 12 bases, with 13 bases left between them. The CDR3 consists of 11 residues. The V gene's germline CDR1 is WNHNN and CDR2 SYGVQD (reference sequence). CDR3 nucleotide sequence: TGCGCCAGCAGTGCCGACAGCCATCCGTACTTC. This codes for CASSADSHPYF.

The chain recombines TRBV28 with TRBJ2-3; 16 bases are a match to TRBD2. CDR3 length: 19 residues. Germline V gene data show CDR1 as MDHEN and CDR2 as SYDVKM. V shed 6 bases and J 1 base; nucleotides not matched to a gene: 10. The CDR3 DNA reads as TGTGCCAGCAGAGACCGGGGACTAGCGGGAGGGCCACGCACAGATACGCAGTATTTT. Amino acid sequence: CASRDRGLAGGPRTDTQYF.

The V and J genes are TRBV7-9 and TRBJ2-5; 8 bases align to TRBD2. V gave up 0 bases and J gave up 1 base; unmatched junction bases: 7. Germline assignment: CDR1 SEHNR and CDR2 FQNEAQ (reference sequence). The CDR3 sequence is 17 residues long. In nucleotides, the CDR3 is TGTGCCAGCAGCTTAGCGCTGGGTAGCGGGGCCCAAGAGACCCAGTACTTC. It encodes CASSLALGSGAQETQYF.

The chain couples TRBV7-3 to TRBJ2-1; 11 bases match TRBD2. The CDR3 sequence is 17 residues long. Trimming at V came to 2 bases and at J to 9 bases, leaving 12 bases not matched to a gene. The V gene's germline CDR1 is SGHTA and CDR2 FQGTGA. The CDR3 bases are TGTGCCAGCAGCTTAGGGGGTAGCGGGAGGGCCGCGAGTGAGCAGTTCTTC. Protein: CASSLGGSGRAASEQFF.

The chain uses TRBV5-6 and TRBJ1-4; 7 bases are a match to TRBD1. Germline V CDR1 and CDR2: SGHDT, YYEEEE. The CDR3 spans 14 residues. The J segment lost 2 bases and the V segment lost 5 bases, leaving 3 bases of the junction unmatched. The CDR3 sequence is CASRPQGTNEKLFF. The CDR3 DNA reads TGTGCCAGCAGACCACAGGGGACTAATGAAAAACTGTTTTTT.

With regard to this clone: The junction shows a germline mismatch at one end, possibly a read error. In the same sample, other DNA sequences code for this CDR3. The gene calls are TRBV28 and TRBJ1-4; D is unclear. The CDR3 totals 12 residues. Germline V lookup: CDR1 MDHEN, CDR2 SYDVKM. DNA for the CDR3: TGCGCCAGCACCACAACTAATGAAAAACTGTTTTTT. Translation gives CASTTTNEKLFF.

This clone was observed a single time. The gene calls are TRBV7-9 and TRBJ1-6; perhaps TRBD1 as D (5 bases). The CDR3 runs to 14 residues. Germline CDR1 and CDR2: SEHNR and FQNEAQ (reference sequence). Between the trimmed V and J ends, which lost 3 bases and 4 bases, there was a span of 7 bases. CDR3 residues: CASSFDSYNSPLHF. The CDR3 region has the DNA TGTGCCAGCAGCTTCGACAGTTATAATTCACCCCTCCACTTT.

V is TRBV5-1 and J is TRBJ1-1, with D maybe TRBD1 (5 bases). This CDR3 spans 14 amino acids. The germline V gene has CDR1 SGHRS and CDR2 YFSETQ. V lost 0 bases, J lost 1 base, and 7 bases lay in between. The CDR3 sequence is CASSLEQANTEAFF. In nucleotides, the CDR3 is TGCGCCAGCAGCTTGGAACAGGCGAACACTGAAGCTTTCTTT.

The chain links TRBV6-6 to TRBJ2-3; D unclear. The CDR3 is 11 amino acids. Germline V lookup: CDR1 MNHNY, CDR2 SVGAGI (reference sequence). The V gene lost 4 bases and the J gene lost 7 bases, with 6 bases spanning the gap. Here the CDR3 DNA reads TGTGCCAGCAGTTCCCAGAATACGCAGTATTTT. Amino acids: CASSSQNTQYF.

This CDR3 is CASSADRGPRGEQFF. The CDR3 region has the DNA TGTGCCAGCAGTGCCGACAGGGGCCCCCGCGGTGAGCAGTTCTTC. This sequence joins TRBV27 and TRBJ2-1; 8 nucleotides match TRBD1. Germline CDR1 reads MNHEY; CDR2 reads SMNVEV (reference sequence). The CDR3 is 15 amino acids. Trimming took 5 bases from V and 9 from J; bases not matched to a gene: 12.

The chain has TRBV11-2 and TRBJ1-5; D is unresolved. V was clipped by 3 bases and J by 4 bases, with 7 bases between them. CDR3 length equals 13 residues. Per the germline V gene, CDR1 is SGHAT and CDR2 is FQNNGV. CDR3 DNA sequence: TGTGCCAGCAGCTTCGGTGAGAATCAGCCCCAGCATTTT. Translation gives CASSFGENQPQHF.

The chain has TRBV10-3 and TRBJ2-1, with D possibly matching TRBD1 (5 bases). The CDR3 length is 14 residues. Germline-derived CDR1 and CDR2 are ENHRY and SYGVKD. Trimming cost V 2 bases and J 8 bases, with 13 bases left between them. CDR3 sequence: CAISETLTVDEQFF. The CDR3 region has the DNA TGTGCCATCAGTGAGACACTGACAGTGGATGAGCAGTTCTTC.